A selection of T cell receptor beta chains follows, all from one sample in a study of blood T cell repertoires in COVID-19. Sequencing used immunoSEQ multiplex PCR; TCRdb keeps in-frame clones, though not all of them. The table includes 240,000 or so clones, about four fifths detected once. Sequencing used peripheral blood. The receptors derive from a woman aged 18-29 years with acute or convalescent COVID-19. Both conserved end residues are trimmed from each CDR3.

j_call,v_call,cdr3_aa
TRBJ2-7,TRBV7-2,ASSLAELVSYEQY
TRBJ1-1,TRBV2,ASSDQGIPTEAF
TRBJ2-6,TRBV18,ASSPWPDRGSGANVLT
TRBJ2-1,TRBV9,ASSPSGTTYNEQF
TRBJ1-1,TRBV10-3,AISDRREGTEAF
TRBJ1-3,TRBV6-6,ASSRGSGGVGNTIY
TRBJ2-3,TRBV9,ASSVASGSTDTQY
TRBJ2-5,TRBV7-3,ASSSQGLAGGETQY
TRBJ1-1,TRBV19,ASSIPHRENTEAF
TRBJ1-2,TRBV4-2,ASSQGGAGGNGYT
TRBJ2-1,TRBV30,AWSVGLAGVEQF
TRBJ2-2,TRBV9,ASRTGDTGELF
TRBJ2-1,TRBV28,ASSPGLSYNEQF
TRBJ2-1,TRBV7-2,ASSSGFYNEQF
TRBJ2-2,TRBV29-1,SGGRDFGELF
TRBJ2-1,TRBV7-6,ASSPWTGGSYEQF
TRBJ1-3,TRBV19,ASSQGGTSAGNTIY
TRBJ1-2,TRBV10-3,AISESRDGGNYGYT
TRBJ2-5,TRBV11-2,ASSEQGPFQETQY
TRBJ2-1,TRBV28,ASSFPSAGGSSSYNEQF
TRBJ1-1,TRBV6-2/TRBV6-3,ASSPKGRTGGNTEAF
TRBJ1-3,TRBV6-4,ASSRDRLSGNTIY
TRBJ2-7,TRBV30,AWNPTGGLLHLTYEQY
TRBJ1-5,TRBV5-8,ASSPGTGENQPQH
TRBJ2-1,TRBV7-9,ASSLGLASDNEQF
TRBJ2-2,TRBV7-6,ASSPVVDRGMAGELF
TRBJ1-2,TRBV4-3,ASSQGFFGYGYT
TRBJ1-2,TRBV5-1,ASSYRQGPGGYT
TRBJ2-1,TRBV4-3,ASSQDSVRSYNEQF
TRBJ1-4,TRBV19,ASSIGRSEKLF
TRBJ2-1,TRBV9,ASSVLAGADEQF
TRBJ2-1,TRBV7-9,ASSLGLAVGEQF
TRBJ1-2,TRBV2,ASSPGGEYYGYT
TRBJ1-2,TRBV5-1,ASSPGGSTNYGYT
TRBJ1-1,TRBV5-1,ASSLAGNEAF
TRBJ2-1,TRBV6-4,ASRRDGLASNEQF
TRBJ2-5,TRBV6-1,ASSELAGGEETQY
TRBJ2-7,TRBV28,ASTGTGASYEQY
TRBJ2-3,TRBV2,ASTPTGGADTQY
TRBJ1-2,TRBV6-4,ASSAGTGTTLRDGYT
TRBJ1-1,TRBV5-6,ASSLVPNMNTEAF
TRBJ2-7,TRBV7-2,ASSRLGAASYEQY
TRBJ1-2,TRBV5-4,ASSYDRAYGYT
TRBJ2-1,TRBV29-1,SVRDPPGLAGSSQF
TRBJ2-1,TRBV19,ASRVGLAAYNEQF
TRBJ2-1,TRBV4-1,ASSQEGRLAVYNEQF
TRBJ2-2,TRBV27,ASSWTANTGELF
TRBJ2-2,TRBV27,ASSPGTSVTGELF
TRBJ2-7,TRBV28,ASSQTGPYEQY
TRBJ2-4,TRBV6-5,ASSYSAGLAKNIQY
TRBJ2-3,TRBV4-3,ASSQSSTDTQY